This TCR beta chain was observed in a study of vaccination and CD4 T cells after COVID-19. Study overall: As their vaccination, participants received two doses of either BNT162b2 or mRNA-1273 vaccine. A median of around 73 days (range 14 to 241) separated dose two from the taking of post-vaccine samples.

Cultured CD4+ T cell DNA was sequenced using the Oncomine TCR Beta short-read assay. Researchers extracted genomic DNA from CD4+ T cells that had been cultured. TCRdb redid the calling of the PCR reads with MiXCR, one entry per CDR3 protein. Here the sample spans several thousand distinct CDR3 sequences, around 35% being singletons. Turning to this clonotype: What it binds is not known.

This CDR3 comprises 13 residues. Germline loops: CDR1 SGHDN, CDR2 FVKESK. The V end lost 4 bases, the J end lost 5 bases, and 11 bases lay between the germline ends. Treatment given: approximately nine-day PBMC culture with coronavirus spike peptide pools or control peptides (ViraFEST assay). From the unexposed donor, CD4+ T cells were collected ahead of the COVID-19 pandemic (2011-2018). IL-2 at 10 IU/ml and peptide pools at 10 ug/ml were added to PBMCs cultured at about 2 million per well. Sequenced input: CD4+ T cells from blood, cultured in vitro. J is TRBJ1-2 and V is TRBV14, with D possibly being TRBD1 (5 bases). This TCR was sampled from a human donor in good health. The DNA of the CDR3 is TGTGCCAGCAGCCTACCGGGACCTTATGGCTACACCTTC. The encoded protein is CASSLPGPYGYTF.